One sample yielded the 3 T cell receptor beta chains listed below, sequenced in a study of cytomegalovirus exposure and HLA in healthy donors. Amplification used 60 Vbeta primers and 13 Jbeta primers. Assay used: immunoSEQ multiplex PCR; TCRdb lists only in-frame clones, some missing. Here the sample spans over 140,000 clones, just under 85% being singletons. Sequencing used PBMCs. All receptors derive from a man aged 25 to 40 in good health and CMV-seropositive.

The rearrangement uses TRBV28 and TRBJ1-5; no clear D. CDR1 MDHEN and CDR2 SYDVKM come from the germline V gene. V lost 7 bases and J 9 bases, leaving 13 bases between the germline ends. The CDR3 length is 12 residues. The CDR3 here is CASTVPGRPQHF. The DNA of the CDR3 is TGTGCCAGCACCGTCCCCGGGAGGCCCCAGCATTTT.

The chain joins TRBV5-1 to TRBJ1-2; 7 nucleotides align to TRBD1. The CDR3 covers 13 residues. After removal of 1 base from V and 8 bases from J, the junction contained 5 bases not matched to a gene. From germline, CDR1 is SGHRS and CDR2 YFSETQ. The CDR3 protein is CASSLQGVEGYTF. CDR3 DNA: TGCGCCAGCAGCTTGCAGGGGGTGGAAGGCTACACCTTC.

V is TRBV7-9 and J is TRBJ2-4; possibly TRBD1 for D (5 bases). The CDR3 totals 12 residues. Germline V gene sequence: CDR1 SEHNR, CDR2 FQNEAQ (reference sequence). The CDR3 DNA reads as TGTGCTAACCCCCAGGGCAAAAACATTCAGTACTTC. Its protein product is CANPQGKNIQYF.